This T cell receptor (beta chain) was recovered during a study of spatial heterogeneity in lung cancer (dated by TCRdb to about 2019). At the level of the whole study: Beta-chain transcripts were consistently detected in greater numbers than alpha-chain transcripts, which likely reflects a higher abundance of beta-chain transcripts. In the raw uncorrected reads, each unique combination of TCR and UMI appeared more than ten times on average. TCR alpha and beta repertoires were quantitatively compared across multiple tumor regions, matched nontumor lung and blood in non-small cell lung cancer. Nonsynonymous mutation counts, determined by whole-exome sequencing of tumor tissue, were related to TCR repertoire features. Both alpha and beta chains were TCR-sequenced in samples taken at surgery, namely 220 tumor regions, around 64 matched nontumor lung samples and 55 to 60 PBMC samples.

The CDR3 spans 12 residues, from the cysteine through the phenylalanine. Here the CDR3 DNA is all that survives: 36 bases in frame from base 1. The junction shows trimming of 4 bases on V and 5 bases on J, plus 7 bases between the germline ends. As encoded in the germline V gene, CDR1 is SNHLY while CDR2 is FYNNEI. The intended sense of this specimen's time point label: sample taken at primary tumor resection. The donors were 60 to 80 patients from the lung TRACERx cohort who had early-stage, untreated non-small cell lung cancer. Whole RNA extracted from tumor and nontumor lung tissue, or from cryopreserved PBMC samples, was used for TCR sequencing without cell sorting. A patient was chosen for TCR sequencing only when enough RNA was available from at least two tumor regions. This clonotype was seen ten or more times. Its target antigen remains unknown. The input lacks base qualities; no much larger clone sits a single base away.

Summary of the overall study and its limitations: Ubiquitous expanded tumor TCRs were detected in blood more often at tumor resection than at routine follow-up. Confirming at a functional level the hypothesis that regional TCRs recognize regional mutations was considered to require additional single-cell paired TCR alpha and beta sequencing.

The protocol used for the library was 5' RACE. The reads were generated on a NextSeq 500. In the TCR library protocol, a unique molecular identifier was attached to each TCR cDNA molecule so that PCR and sequencing errors could be corrected. In the authors' own workflow: Decombinator tools were used for TCR identification, UMI-based error correction and CDR3 extraction. Expanded TCRs were defined as those above a frequency of 2 per 1,000, corresponding to the top 1% of the tumor frequency distribution. Renyi diversity was computed with the R vegan package after each repertoire had been subsampled 100 times to 5,000 TCRs. CDR3 similarity networks were built from amino acid triplet string-kernel similarity, connecting CDR3s with pairwise similarity above 0.82. TCRdb ran its own pipeline on the public reads, namely fastp trimming at Q25 and MiXCR clone calling, and kept in-frame beta chains. Rows are unified per CDR3 protein, each entry keeping the most common DNA and genes. TCRdb's processing, not the authors' own work, is the source of the V and J calls. Within this sample are over 45,000 distinct CDR3 sequences, with approximately 5.7% of them counted one time only. The top ten clonotypes cover approximately 10% of the sample.

This material consisted of PBMCs, taken at surgery. This clonotype was obtained from a male donor with early-stage non-small cell lung cancer. The V gene is TRBV2 and the J gene is TRBJ2-3, with the D gene call left open. The CDR3 region reads CASSASRDTQYF. The sequence in DNA is TGTGCCAGCAGTGCTTCGAGAGATACGCAGTATTTT.